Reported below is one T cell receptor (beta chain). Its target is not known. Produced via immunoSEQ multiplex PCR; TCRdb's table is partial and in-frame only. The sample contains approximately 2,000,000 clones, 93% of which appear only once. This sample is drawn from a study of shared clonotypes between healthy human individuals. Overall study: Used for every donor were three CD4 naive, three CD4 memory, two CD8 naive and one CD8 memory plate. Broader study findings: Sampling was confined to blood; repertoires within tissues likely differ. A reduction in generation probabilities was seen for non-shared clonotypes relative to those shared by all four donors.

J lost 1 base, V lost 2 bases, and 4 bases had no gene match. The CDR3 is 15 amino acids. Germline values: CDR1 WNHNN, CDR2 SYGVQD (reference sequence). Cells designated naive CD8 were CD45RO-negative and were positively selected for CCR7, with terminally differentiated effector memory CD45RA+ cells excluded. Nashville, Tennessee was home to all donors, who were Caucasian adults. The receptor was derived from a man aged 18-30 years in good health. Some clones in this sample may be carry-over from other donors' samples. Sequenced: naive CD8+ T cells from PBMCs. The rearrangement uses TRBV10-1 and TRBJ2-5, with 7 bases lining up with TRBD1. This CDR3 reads CASSEVQGVQETQYF. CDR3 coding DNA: TGCGCCAGCAGTGAGGTCCAGGGGGTCCAAGAGACCCAGTACTTC.